This TCR beta chain was documented in a study of vaccination effects on CD4 cells after COVID-19. Study-wide points: Convalescent patients numbered few in the study; early post-infection timepoints were missing entirely.

After expansion with viral peptide pools in the ViraFEST assay, antigen-specific CD4+ T cells were sequenced. Subsequent to a culture period of more than 8 days, CD4+ T cells were isolated. Nucleocapsid antibody tests were negative, and the vaccine recipients had no prior SARS-CoV-2 infection. With 10 ug/ml peptides and 10 IU/ml IL-2, some 2 million PBMC per well were cultured. Days 3 and 7 saw half the medium replaced with IL-2 medium. Profiled with immunoSEQ multiplex PCR; TCRdb holds only in-frame clones, not every one. The sample gives around 28,000 clones, over 70% of which show up once; around 32% is in the top ten. A word on this clone: Its cognate antigen is unknown. Compared with germline, one end of the junction differs, possibly owing to a read error.

The sequenced sample was CD4+ T cells from PBMCs cultured with SARS-CoV-2 spike peptides, obtained before COVID-19 vaccination. The TCR originated in a human donor who received a COVID-19 vaccine.

The CDR3 reads CASSMGQAMTGGF. CDR3 bases: TGTGCCAGTAGTATGGGCCAGGCTATGACTGGGGGCTTC. The chain carries TRBV19 and TRBJ1-2; a possible D gene is TRBD1 (5 bases). The length of the CDR3 is 13 residues. Germline V lookup: CDR1 LNHDA, CDR2 SQIVND (reference sequence). The full variable domain, completed using reference TRBV19 and TRBJ1-2, is DGGITQSPKYLFRKEGQNVTLSCEQNLNHDAMYWYRQDPGQGLRLIYYSQIVNDFQKGDIAEGYSVSREKKESFPLTVTSAQKNPTAFYLCASSMGQAMTGGFGSGTRLTVV.